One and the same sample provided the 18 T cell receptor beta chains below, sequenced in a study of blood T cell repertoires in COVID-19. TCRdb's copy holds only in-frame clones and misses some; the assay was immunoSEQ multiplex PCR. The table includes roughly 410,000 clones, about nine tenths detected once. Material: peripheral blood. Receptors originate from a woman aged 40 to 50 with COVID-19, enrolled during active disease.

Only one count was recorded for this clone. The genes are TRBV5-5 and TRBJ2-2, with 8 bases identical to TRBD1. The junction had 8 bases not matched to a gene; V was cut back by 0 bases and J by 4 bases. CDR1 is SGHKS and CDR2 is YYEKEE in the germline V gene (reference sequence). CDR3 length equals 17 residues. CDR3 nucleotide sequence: TGTGCCAGCAGCTTGGGGGGAGGACAGGGCCTCACCGGGGAGCTGTTTTTT. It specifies CASSLGGGQGLTGELFF.

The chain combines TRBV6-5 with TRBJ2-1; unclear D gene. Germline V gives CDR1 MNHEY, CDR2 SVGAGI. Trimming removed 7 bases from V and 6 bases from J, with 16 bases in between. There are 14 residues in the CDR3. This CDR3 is CASTDPLRANEQFF. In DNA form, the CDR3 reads TGTGCCAGCACCGATCCCCTAAGAGCCAATGAGCAGTTCTTC.

The CDR3 DNA reads TGTGCCAGCACCCGGGGGGGTAGCGCAGATACGCAGTATTTT. Translation gives CASTRGGSADTQYF. V usage is TRBV5-4 and J usage is TRBJ2-3; the match to TRBD2 covers 8 bases. V lost 6 bases to trimming and J lost 4 bases; unmatched junction nucleotides: 7. CDR1 and CDR2 from the germline V gene are SGHNT and YYREEE (reference sequence). This CDR3 contains 14 residues.

The CDR3 protein is CATRVPTDTQYF. CDR3 coding DNA: TGTGCCACACGAGTCCCCACAGATACGCAGTATTTT. This chain links TRBV6-6 with TRBJ2-3; D is unclear. The V end lost 10 bases, the J end lost 2 bases, and 10 bases lay between the germline ends. Germline V gene lookup returns CDR1 MNHNY and CDR2 SVGAGI (reference sequence). This CDR3 has 12 amino acids.

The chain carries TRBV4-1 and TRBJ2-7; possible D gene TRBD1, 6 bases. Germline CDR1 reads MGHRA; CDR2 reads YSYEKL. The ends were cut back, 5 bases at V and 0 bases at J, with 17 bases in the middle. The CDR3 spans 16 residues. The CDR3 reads CASSDNGQPTSYEQYF. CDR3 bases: TGCGCCAGCAGCGATAATGGACAGCCTACCTCCTACGAGCAGTACTTC.

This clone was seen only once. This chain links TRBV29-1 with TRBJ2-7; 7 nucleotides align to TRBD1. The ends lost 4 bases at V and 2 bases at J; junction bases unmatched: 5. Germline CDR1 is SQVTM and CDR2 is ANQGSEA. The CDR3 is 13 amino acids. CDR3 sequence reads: CSVAGQATYEQYF. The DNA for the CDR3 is TGCAGCGTTGCAGGACAGGCAACCTACGAGCAGTACTTC.

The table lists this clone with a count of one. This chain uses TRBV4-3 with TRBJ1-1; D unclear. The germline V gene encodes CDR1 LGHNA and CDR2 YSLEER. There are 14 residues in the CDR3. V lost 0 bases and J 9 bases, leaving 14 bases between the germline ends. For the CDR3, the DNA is TGCGCCAGCAGCCAAGAACCGGGTGGGTTACAAGCTTTCTTT. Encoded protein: CASSQEPGGLQAFF.

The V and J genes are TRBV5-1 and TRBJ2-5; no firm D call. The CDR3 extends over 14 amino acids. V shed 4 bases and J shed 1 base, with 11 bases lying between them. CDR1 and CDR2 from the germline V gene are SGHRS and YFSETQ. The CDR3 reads CASSRGGAQETQYF. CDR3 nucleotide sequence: TGCGCCAGCAGCCGAGGTGGAGCCCAAGAGACCCAGTACTTC.

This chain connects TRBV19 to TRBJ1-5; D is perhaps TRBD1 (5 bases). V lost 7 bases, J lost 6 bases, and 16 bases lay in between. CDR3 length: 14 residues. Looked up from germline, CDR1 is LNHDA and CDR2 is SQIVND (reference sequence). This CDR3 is CASTKGIISQPQHF. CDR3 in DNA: TGTGCCAGTACAAAGGGGATCATCAGTCAGCCCCAGCATTTT.

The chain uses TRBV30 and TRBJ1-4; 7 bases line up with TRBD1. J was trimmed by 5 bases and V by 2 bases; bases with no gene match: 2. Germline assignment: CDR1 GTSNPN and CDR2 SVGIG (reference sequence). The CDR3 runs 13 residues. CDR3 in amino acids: CAWSKTGNEKLFF. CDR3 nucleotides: TGTGCCTGGAGTAAGACAGGGAATGAAAAACTGTTTTTT.

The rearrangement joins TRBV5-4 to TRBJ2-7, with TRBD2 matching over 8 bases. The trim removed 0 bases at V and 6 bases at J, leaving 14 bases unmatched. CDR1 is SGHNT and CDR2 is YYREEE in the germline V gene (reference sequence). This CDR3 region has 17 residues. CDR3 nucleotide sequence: TGTGCCAGCAGCTTGGAAGCCGGGAGGGGGTACCAAGGCGAGCAGTACTTC. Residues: CASSLEAGRGYQGEQYF.

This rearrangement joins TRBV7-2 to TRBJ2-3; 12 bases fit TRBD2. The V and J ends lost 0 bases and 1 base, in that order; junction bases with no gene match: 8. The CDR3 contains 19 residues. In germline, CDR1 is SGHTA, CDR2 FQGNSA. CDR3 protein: CASSLARLAGGPGTDTQYF. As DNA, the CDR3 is TGTGCCAGCAGCTTAGCGCGCCTAGCGGGAGGGCCTGGCACAGATACGCAGTATTTT.

The CDR3 region is CASSTGASGTSTDTQYF. The CDR3 DNA sequence: TGTGCCAGCAGCACCGGGGCTAGCGGGACTAGCACAGATACGCAGTATTTT. J is TRBJ2-3 and V is TRBV25-1, with 9 bases matching TRBD2. J was trimmed by 0 bases and V by 6 bases; bases with no gene match: 10. This CDR3 is 17 amino acids long. Germline CDR1 MGHDK, CDR2 SYGVNS.

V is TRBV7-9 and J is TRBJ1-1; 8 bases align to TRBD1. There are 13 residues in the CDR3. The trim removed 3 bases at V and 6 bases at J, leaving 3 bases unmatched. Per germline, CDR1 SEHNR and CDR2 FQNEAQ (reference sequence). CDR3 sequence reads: CASSFDRGSEAFF. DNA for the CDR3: TGTGCCAGCAGCTTCGACAGGGGCTCTGAAGCTTTCTTT.

The CDR3: CAIWSHSTDTQYF. The CDR3 region has the DNA TGTGCCATCTGGAGCCATAGCACAGATACGCAGTATTTT. The chain employs TRBV10-3 and TRBJ2-3; unclear D gene. This CDR3 has 13 residues. Germline V gene data show CDR1 as ENHRY and CDR2 as SYGVKD. V dropped 8 bases and J dropped 0 bases, with 9 bases sitting between them.

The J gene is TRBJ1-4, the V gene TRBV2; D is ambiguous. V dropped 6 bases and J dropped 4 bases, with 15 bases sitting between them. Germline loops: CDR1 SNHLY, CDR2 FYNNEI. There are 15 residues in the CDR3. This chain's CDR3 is CASRVLPVDNEKLFF. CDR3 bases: TGTGCCAGCAGAGTCTTACCGGTTGATAATGAAAAACTGTTTTTT.

The CDR3 sequence: CASSQVAASSGYTF. CDR3 sequence (DNA): TGCGCCAGCAGCCAAGTCGCGGCTTCGAGTGGCTACACCTTC. The V and J genes are TRBV4-1 and TRBJ1-2; D uncertain. V was shortened by 1 base and J by 7 bases, with 13 bases between the two germline ends. This CDR3 is built from 14 residues. Germline-derived CDR1 and CDR2 are MGHRA and YSYEKL.

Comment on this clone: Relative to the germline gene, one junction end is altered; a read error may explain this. The CDR3 is CASRSHGTSGFF. The CDR3 coding sequence is TGTGCCAGCAGGTCTCACGGGACTAGCGGTTTCTTC. The genes are TRBV28 and TRBJ2-7; TRBD2 matches at 11 bases. Germline V gene data show CDR1 as MDHEN and CDR2 as SYDVKM. The CDR3 contains 12 residues.